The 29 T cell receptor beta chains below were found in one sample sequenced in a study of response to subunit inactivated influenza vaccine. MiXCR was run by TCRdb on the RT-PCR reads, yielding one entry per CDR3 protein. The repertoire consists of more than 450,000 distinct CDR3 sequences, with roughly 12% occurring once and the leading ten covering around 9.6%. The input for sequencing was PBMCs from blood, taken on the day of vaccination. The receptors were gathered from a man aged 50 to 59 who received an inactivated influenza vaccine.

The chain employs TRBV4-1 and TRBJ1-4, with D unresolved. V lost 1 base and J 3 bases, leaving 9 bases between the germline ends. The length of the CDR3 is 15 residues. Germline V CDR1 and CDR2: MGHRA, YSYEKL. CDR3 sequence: CASSQVLWANEKLFF. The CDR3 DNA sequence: TGCGCCAGCAGCCAAGTGTTGTGGGCTAATGAAAAACTGTTTTTT.

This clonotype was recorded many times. The CDR3 nucleotides read TGCAGTGCCCGGACAGGGCTGAACACTGAAGCTTTCTTT. Translated, it gives CSARTGLNTEAFF. This chain uses TRBV20-1 with TRBJ1-1, with 8 bases fitting TRBD1. Germline V lookup: CDR1 DFQATT, CDR2 SNEGSKA (reference sequence). V was clipped by 6 bases and J by 0 bases; unmatched bases: 3. This CDR3 has 13 residues.

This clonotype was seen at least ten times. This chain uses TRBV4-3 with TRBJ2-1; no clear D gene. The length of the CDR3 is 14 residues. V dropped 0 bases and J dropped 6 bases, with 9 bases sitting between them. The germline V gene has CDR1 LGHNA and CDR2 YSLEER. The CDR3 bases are TGCGCCAGCAGCCAAGATGGGTCGTCCAATGAGCAGTTCTTC. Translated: CASSQDGSSNEQFF.

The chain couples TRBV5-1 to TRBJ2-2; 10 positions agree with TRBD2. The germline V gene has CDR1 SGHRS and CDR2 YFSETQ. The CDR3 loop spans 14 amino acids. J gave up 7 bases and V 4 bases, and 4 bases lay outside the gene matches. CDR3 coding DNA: TGCGCCAGCAGCCGCCAGCGGGAGGGCGGGGAGCTGTTTTTT. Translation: CASSRQREGGELFF.

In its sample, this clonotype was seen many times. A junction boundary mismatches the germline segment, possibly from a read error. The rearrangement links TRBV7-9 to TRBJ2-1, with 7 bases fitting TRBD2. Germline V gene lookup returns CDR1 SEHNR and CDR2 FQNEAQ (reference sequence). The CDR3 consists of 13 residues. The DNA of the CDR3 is TGTGCCATCAGCGGGGAAAGCTACAATGAGCAGTTCTTC. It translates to CAISGESYNEQFF. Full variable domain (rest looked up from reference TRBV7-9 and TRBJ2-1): DTGVSQNPRHKITKRGQNVTFRCDPISEHNRLYWYRQTLGQGPEFLTYFQNEAQLEKSRLLSDRFSAERPKGSFSTLEIQRTEQGDSAMYLCAISGESYNEQFFGPGTRLTVL.

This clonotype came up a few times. CDR3 region: CASSHNQGGDTEAFF. In DNA, the CDR3 is TGCGCCAGCAGCCATAATCAGGGGGGGGACACTGAAGCTTTCTTT. This chain links TRBV4-3 with TRBJ1-1; 7 bases map to TRBD1. The germline V gene has CDR1 LGHNA and CDR2 YSLEER. The ends lost 3 bases at V and 3 bases at J; junction bases unmatched: 7. CDR3 length: 15 amino acids.

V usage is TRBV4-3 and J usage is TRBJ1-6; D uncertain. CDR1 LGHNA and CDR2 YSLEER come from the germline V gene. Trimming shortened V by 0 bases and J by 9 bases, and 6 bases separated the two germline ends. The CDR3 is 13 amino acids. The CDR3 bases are TGCGCCAGCAGCCAAGATCTTCGTTCACCCCTCCACTTT. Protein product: CASSQDLRSPLHF.

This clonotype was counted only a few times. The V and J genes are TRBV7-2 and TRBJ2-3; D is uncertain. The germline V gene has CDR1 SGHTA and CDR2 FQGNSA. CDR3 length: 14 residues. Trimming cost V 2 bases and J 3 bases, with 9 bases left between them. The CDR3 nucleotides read TGTGCCAGCAGCTTAAACGCCCTAACAGATACGCAGTATTTT. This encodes CASSLNALTDTQYF.

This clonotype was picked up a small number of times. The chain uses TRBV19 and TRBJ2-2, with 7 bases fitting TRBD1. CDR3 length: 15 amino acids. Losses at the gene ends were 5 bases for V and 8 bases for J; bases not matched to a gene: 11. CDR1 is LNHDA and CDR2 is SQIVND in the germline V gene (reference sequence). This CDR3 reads CASSPQRGGLGELFF. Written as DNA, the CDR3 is TGTGCCAGTAGTCCACAGAGAGGGGGCTTGGGGGAGCTGTTTTTT.

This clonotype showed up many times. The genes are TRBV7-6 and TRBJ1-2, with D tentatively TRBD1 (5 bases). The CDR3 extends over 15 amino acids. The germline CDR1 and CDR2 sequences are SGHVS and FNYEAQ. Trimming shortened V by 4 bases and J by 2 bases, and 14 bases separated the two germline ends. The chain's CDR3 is CASSSHGTGNYGYTF. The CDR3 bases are TGTGCCAGCAGCTCCCACGGGACGGGAAACTATGGCTACACCTTC.

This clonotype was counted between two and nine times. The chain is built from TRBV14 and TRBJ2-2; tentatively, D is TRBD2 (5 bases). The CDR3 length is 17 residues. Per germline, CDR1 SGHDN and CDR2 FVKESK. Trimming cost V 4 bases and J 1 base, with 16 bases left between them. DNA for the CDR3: TGTGCCAGCAGCCCGGTCTTTGGTGGGAGGAACACCGGGGAGCTGTTTTTT. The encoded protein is CASSPVFGGRNTGELFF.

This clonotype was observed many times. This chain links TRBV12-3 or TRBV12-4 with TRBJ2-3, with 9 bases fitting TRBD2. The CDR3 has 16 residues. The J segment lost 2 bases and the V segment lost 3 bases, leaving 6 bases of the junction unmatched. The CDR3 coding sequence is TGTGCCAGCAGTTTTTTTGCGGGGGGGACCACAGATACGCAGTATTTT. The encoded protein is CASSFFAGGTTDTQYF.

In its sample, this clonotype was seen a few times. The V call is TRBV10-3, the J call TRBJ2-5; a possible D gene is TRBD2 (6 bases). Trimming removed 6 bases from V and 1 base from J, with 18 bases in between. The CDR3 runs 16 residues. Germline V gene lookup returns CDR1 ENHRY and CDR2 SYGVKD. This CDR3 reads CAISDDYGGSQETQYF. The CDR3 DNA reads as TGTGCCATCAGCGACGATTACGGGGGATCCCAAGAGACCCAGTACTTC.

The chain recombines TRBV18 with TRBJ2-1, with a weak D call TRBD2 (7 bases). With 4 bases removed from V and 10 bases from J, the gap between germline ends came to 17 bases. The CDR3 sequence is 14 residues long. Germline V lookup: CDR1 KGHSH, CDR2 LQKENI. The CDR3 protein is CASSLAGAPQEQFF. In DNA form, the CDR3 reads TGTGCCAGCTCACTCGCGGGGGCCCCCCAGGAGCAGTTCTTC.

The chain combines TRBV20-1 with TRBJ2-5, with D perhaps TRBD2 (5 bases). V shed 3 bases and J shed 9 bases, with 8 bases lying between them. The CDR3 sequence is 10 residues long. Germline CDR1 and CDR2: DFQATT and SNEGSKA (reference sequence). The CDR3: CSASNGAQYF. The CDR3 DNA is TGCAGTGCTAGTAACGGGGCCCAGTACTTC.

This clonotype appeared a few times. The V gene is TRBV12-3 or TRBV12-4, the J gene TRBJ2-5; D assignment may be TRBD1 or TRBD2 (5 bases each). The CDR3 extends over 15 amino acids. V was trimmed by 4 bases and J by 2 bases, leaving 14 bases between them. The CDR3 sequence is CASSSTGTDQETQYF. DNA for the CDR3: TGTGCCAGCAGTTCCACCGGGACGGATCAAGAGACCCAGTACTTC.

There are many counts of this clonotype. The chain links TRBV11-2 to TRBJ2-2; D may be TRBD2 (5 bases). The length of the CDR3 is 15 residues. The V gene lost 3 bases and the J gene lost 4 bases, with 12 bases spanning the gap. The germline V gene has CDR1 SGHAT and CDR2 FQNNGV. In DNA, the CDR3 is TGTGCCAGCAGCTTTACGGGAACGGCCACCGGGGAGCTGTTTTTT. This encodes CASSFTGTATGELFF.

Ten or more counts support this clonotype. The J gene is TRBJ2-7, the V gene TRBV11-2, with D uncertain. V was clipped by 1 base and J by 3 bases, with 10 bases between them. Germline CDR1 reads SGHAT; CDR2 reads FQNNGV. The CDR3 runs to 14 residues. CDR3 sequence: CASSLAFPYYEQYF. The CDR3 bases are TGTGCCAGCAGCTTAGCCTTCCCTTACTACGAGCAGTACTTC.

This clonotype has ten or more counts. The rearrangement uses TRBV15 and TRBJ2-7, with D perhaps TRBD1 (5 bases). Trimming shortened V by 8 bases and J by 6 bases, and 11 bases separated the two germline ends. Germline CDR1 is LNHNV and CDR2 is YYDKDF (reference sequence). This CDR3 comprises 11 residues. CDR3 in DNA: TGTGCCACCGGTATAGGGGTCGAGCAGTACTTC. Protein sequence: CATGIGVEQYF.

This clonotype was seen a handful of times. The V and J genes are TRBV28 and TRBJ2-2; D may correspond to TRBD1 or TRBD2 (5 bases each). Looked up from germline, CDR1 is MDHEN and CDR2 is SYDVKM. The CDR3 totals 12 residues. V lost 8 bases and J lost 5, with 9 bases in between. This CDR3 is CASYEGTGELFF. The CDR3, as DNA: TGTGCCAGCTACGAGGGGACCGGGGAGCTGTTTTTT.

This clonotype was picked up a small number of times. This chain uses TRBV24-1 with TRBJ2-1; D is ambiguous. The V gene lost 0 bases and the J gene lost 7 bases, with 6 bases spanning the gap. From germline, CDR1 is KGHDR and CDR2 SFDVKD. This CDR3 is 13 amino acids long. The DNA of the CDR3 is TGTGCCACCAGTGATTTGGGTTGGAATGAGCAGTTCTTC. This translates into CATSDLGWNEQFF.

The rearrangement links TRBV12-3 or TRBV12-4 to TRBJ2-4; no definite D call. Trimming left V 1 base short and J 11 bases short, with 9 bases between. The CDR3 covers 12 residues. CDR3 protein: CASSLGQYFQYF. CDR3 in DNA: TGTGCCAGCAGTTTAGGTCAATACTTTCAGTACTTC.

The CDR3 protein is CASNGGTGPTSIQYF. CDR3 DNA sequence: TGTGCCAGCAACGGTGGGACAGGGCCGACTAGCATTCAGTACTTC. J is TRBJ2-4 and V is TRBV12-3 or TRBV12-4, with 9 positions matching TRBD1. V was pared by 7 bases and J by 9 bases, with 13 bases of the junction left unmatched. The CDR3 consists of 15 residues.

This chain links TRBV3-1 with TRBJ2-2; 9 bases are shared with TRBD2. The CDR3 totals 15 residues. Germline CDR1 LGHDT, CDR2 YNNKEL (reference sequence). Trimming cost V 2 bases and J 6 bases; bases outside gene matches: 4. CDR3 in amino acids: CASSQRTSVAGELFF. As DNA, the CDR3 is TGTGCCAGCAGCCAACGGACTAGCGTGGCCGGGGAGCTGTTTTTT.

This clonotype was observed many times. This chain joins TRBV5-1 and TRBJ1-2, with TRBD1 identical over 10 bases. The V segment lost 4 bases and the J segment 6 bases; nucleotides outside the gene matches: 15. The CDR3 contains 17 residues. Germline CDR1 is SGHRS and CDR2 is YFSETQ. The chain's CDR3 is CASSPPPSGTGVDGYTF. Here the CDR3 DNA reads TGCGCCAGCAGCCCCCCCCCGTCCGGGACAGGGGTAGATGGCTACACCTTC.

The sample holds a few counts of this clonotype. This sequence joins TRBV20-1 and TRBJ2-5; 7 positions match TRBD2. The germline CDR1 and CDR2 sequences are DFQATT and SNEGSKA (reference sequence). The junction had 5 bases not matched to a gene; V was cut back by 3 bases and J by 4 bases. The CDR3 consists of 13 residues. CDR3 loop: CSASLAGAETQYF. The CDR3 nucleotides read TGCAGTGCTAGTTTAGCGGGCGCAGAGACCCAGTACTTC.

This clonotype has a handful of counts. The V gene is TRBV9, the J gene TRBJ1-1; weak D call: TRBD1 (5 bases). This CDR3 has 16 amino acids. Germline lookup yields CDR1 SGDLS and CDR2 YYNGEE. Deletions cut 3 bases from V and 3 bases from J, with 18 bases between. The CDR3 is CASSAGAGVGDTEAFF. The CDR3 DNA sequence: TGTGCCAGCAGCGCTGGGGCGGGGGTCGGTGACACTGAAGCTTTCTTT.

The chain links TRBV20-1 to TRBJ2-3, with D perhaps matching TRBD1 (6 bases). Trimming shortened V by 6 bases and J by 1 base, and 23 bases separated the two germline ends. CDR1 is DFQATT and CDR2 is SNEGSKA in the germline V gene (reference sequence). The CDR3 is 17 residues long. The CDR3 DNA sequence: TGCAGTGCCAGGGGCATGGAACAGGGACGGGGCACAGATACGCAGTATTTT. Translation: CSARGMEQGRGTDTQYF.

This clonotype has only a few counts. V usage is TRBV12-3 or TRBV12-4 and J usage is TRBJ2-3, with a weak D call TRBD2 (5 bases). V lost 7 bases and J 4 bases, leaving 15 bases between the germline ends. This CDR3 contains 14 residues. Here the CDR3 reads CASKKLQRADTQYF. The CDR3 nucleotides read TGTGCCAGCAAAAAACTTCAGAGGGCAGATACGCAGTATTTT.